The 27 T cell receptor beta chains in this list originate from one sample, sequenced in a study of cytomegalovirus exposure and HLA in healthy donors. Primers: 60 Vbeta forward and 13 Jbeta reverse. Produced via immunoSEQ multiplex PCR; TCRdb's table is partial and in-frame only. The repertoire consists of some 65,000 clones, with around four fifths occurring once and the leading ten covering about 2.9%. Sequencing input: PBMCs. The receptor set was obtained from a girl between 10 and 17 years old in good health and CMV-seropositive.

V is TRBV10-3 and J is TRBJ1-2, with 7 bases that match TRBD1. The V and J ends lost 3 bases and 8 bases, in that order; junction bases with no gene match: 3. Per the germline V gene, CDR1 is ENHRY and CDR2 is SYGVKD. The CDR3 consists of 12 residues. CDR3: CAISDPTGGYTF. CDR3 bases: TGTGCCATCAGTGACCCGACAGGGGGCTACACCTTC.

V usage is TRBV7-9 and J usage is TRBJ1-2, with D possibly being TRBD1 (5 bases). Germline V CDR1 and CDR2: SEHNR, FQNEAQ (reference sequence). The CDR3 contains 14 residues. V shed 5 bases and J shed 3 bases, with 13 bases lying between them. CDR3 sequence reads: CASSLEGADYGYTF. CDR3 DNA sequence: TGTGCCAGCAGCCTCGAAGGGGCCGACTATGGCTACACCTTC.

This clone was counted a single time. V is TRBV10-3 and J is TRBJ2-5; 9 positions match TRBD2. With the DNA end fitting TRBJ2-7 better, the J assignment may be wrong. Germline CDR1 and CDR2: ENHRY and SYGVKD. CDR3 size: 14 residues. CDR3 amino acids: CAISEYQLAGEQYF. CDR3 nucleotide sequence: TGTGCCATCAGTGAGTACCAACTAGCGGGCGAGCAGTACTTC.

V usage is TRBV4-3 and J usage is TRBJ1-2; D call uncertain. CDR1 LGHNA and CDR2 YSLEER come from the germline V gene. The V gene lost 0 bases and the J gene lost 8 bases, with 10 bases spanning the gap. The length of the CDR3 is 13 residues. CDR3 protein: CASSQDRGRGYTF. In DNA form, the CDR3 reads TGCGCCAGCAGCCAAGATCGCGGGAGAGGCTACACCTTC.

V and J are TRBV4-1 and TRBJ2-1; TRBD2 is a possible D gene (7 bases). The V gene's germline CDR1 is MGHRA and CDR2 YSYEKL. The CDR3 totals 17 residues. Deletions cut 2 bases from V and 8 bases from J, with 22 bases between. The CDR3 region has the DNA TGCGCCAGCAGCCAATACGAAAGTGGGGGGGCCATCGATGAGCAGTTCTTC. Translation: CASSQYESGGAIDEQFF.

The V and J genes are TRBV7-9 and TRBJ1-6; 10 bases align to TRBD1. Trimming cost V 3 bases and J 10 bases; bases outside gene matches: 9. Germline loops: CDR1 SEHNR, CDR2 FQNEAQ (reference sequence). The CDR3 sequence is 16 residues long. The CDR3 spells CASSLTGGRGESPLHF. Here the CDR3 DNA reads TGTGCCAGCAGCTTGACAGGGGGCAGGGGGGAGTCACCCCTCCACTTT.

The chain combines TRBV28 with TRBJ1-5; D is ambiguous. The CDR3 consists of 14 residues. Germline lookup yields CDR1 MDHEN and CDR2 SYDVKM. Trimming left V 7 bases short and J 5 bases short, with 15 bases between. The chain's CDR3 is CASTRAEGYQPQHF. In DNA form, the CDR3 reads TGTGCCAGCACCCGAGCCGAGGGATATCAGCCCCAGCATTTT.

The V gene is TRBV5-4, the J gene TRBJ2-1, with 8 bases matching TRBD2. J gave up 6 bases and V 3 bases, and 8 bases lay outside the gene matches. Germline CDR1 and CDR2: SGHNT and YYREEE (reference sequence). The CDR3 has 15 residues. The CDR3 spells CASSSDGTRVNEQFF. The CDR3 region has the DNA TGTGCCAGCAGCTCGGACGGGACTAGGGTCAATGAGCAGTTCTTC.

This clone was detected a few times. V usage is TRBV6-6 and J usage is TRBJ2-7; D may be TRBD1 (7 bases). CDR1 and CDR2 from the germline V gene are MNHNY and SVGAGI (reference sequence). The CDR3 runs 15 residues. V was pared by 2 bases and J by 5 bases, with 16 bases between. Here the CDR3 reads CASSYGQGGSHEQYF. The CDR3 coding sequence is TGTGCCAGCAGTTACGGGCAGGGGGGATCTCACGAGCAGTACTTC.

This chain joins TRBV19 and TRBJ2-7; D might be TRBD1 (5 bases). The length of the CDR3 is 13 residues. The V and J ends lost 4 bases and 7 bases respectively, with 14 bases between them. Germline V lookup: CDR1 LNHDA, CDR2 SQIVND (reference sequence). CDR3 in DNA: TGTGCCAGTAGTAAGAAGGGGTTAGGGGAGCAGTACTTC. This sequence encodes CASSKKGLGEQYF.

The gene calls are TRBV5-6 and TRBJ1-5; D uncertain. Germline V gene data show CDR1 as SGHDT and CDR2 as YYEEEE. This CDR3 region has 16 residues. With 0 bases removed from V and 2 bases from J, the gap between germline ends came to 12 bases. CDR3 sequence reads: CASSLAGERGNQPQHF. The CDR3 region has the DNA TGTGCCAGCAGCTTGGCCGGGGAGAGAGGCAATCAGCCCCAGCATTTT.

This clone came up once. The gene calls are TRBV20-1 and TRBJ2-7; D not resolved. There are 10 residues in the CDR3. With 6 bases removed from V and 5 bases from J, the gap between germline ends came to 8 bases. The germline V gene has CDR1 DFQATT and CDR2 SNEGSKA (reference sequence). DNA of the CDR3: TGCAGTGCCACGGTGAACGAGCAGTACTTC. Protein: CSATVNEQYF.

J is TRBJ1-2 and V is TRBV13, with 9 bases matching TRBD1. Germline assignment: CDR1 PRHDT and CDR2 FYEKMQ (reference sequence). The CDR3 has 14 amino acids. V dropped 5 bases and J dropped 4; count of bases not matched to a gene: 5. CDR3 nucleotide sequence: TGTGCCAGCAGCGCCACAGGGGGCCTCTATGGCTACACCTTC. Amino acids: CASSATGGLYGYTF. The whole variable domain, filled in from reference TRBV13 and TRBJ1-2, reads AAGVIQSPRHLIKEKRETATLKCYPIPRHDTVYWYQQGPGQDPQFLISFYEKMQSDKGSIPDRFSAQQFSDYHSELNMSSLELGDSALYFCASSATGGLYGYTFGSGTRLTVV.

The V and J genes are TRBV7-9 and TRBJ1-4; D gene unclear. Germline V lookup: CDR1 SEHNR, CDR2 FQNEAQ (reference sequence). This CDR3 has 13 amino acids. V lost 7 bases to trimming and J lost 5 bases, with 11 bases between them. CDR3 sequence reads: CASTLVENEKLFF. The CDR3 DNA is TGTGCCAGCACCCTGGTAGAGAATGAAAAACTGTTTTTT. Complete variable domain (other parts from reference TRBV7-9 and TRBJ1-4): DTGVSQNPRHKITKRGQNVTFRCDPISEHNRLYWYRQTLGQGPEFLTYFQNEAQLEKSRLLSDRFSAERPKGSFSTLEIQRTEQGDSAMYLCASTLVENEKLFFGSGTQLSVL.

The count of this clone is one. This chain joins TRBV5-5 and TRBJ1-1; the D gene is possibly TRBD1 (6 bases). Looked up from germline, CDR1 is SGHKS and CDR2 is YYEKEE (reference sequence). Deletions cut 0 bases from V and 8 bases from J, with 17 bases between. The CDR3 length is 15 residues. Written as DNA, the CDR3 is TGTGCCAGCAGCTTGGCCTACAGGGCCGAGGGGGAAGCTTTCTTT. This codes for CASSLAYRAEGEAFF. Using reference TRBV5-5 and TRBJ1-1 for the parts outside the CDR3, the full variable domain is DAGVTQSPTHLIKTRGQQVTLRCSPISGHKSVSWYQQVLGQGPQFIFQYYEKEERGRGNFPDRFSARQFPNYSSELNVNALLLGDSALYLCASSLAYRAEGEAFFGQGTRLTVV.

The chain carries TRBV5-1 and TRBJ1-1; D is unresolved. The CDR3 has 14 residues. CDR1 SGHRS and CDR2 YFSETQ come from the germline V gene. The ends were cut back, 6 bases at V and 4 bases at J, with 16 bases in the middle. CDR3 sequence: CASNQYPESTEAFF. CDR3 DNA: TGCGCCAGCAATCAGTACCCCGAAAGCACTGAAGCTTTCTTT.

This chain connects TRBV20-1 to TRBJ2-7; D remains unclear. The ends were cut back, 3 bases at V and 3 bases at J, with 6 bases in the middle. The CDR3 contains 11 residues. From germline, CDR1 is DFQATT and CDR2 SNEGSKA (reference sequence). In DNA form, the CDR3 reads TGCAGTGCTAGGTACAGCTACGAGCAGTACTTC. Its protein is CSARYSYEQYF.

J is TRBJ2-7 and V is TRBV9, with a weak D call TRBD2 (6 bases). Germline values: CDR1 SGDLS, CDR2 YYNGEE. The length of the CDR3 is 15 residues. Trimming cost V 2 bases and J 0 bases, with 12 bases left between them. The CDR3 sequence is CASSVGGDSSYEQYF. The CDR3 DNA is TGTGCCAGCAGCGTGGGCGGGGATAGCTCCTACGAGCAGTACTTC.

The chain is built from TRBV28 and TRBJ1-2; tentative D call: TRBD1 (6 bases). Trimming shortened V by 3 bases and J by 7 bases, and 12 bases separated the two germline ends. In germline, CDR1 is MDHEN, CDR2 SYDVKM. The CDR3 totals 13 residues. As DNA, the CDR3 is TGTGCCAGCAGTTTCAGGGGAATCGGTGGCTACACCTTC. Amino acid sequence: CASSFRGIGGYTF.

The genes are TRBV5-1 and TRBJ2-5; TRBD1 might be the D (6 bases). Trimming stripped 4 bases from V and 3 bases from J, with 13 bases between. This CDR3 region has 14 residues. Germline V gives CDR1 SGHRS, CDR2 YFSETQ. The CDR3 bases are TGCGCCAGCAGCCCAGGGACACTTAAAGAGACCCAGTACTTC. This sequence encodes CASSPGTLKETQYF.

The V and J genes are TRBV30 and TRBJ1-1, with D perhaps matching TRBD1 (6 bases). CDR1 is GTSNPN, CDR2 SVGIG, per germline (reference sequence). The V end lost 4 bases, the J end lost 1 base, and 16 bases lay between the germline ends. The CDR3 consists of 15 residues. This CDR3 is CAWTRGTGRNTEAFF. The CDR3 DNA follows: TGTGCCTGGACGAGGGGAACAGGGCGGAACACTGAAGCTTTCTTT.

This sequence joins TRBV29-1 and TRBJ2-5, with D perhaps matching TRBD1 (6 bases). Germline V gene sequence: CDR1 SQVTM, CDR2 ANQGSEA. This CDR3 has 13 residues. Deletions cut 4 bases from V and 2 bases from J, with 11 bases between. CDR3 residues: CSVGTAIQETQYF. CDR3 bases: TGCAGCGTTGGGACAGCTATACAAGAGACCCAGTACTTC.

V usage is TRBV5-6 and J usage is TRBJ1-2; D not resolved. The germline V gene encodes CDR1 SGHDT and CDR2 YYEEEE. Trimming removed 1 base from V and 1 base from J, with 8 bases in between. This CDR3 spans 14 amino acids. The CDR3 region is CASSLLSVNYGYTF. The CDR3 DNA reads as TGTGCCAGCAGCTTGTTGTCAGTTAACTATGGCTACACCTTC.

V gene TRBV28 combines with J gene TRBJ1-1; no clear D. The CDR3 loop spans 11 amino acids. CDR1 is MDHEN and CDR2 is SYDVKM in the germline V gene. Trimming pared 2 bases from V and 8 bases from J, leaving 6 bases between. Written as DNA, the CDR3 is TGTGCCAGCAGTTTAGAGGCAGAAGCTTTCTTT. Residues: CASSLEAEAFF.

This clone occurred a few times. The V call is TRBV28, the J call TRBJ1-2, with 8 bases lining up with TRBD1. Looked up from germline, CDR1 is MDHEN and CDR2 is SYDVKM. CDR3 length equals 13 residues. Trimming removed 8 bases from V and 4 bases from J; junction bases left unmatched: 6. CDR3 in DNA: TGTGCCAGCTTCAGGGGGCCTGGCTATGGCTACACCTTC. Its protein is CASFRGPGYGYTF.

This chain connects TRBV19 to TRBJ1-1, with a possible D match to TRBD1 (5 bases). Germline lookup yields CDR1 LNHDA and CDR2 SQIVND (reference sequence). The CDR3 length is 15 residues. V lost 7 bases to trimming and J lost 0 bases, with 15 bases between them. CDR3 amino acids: CASNVGGSLNTEAFF. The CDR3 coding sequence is TGTGCCAGTAATGTGGGGGGGAGTTTGAACACTGAAGCTTTCTTT.

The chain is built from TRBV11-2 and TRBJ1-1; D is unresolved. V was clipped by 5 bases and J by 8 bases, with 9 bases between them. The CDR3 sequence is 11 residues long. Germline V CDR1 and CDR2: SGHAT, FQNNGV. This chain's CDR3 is CASSVSAEAFF. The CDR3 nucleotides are TGTGCCAGCAGCGTGAGCGCGGAAGCTTTCTTT.